This T cell receptor beta chain was obtained from a study of cytomegalovirus exposure and HLA in healthy donors. Study-wide context: Unique TCRs from HLA-typed donors, 80 million to 90 million of them, were held in an early data release. Study-level findings and limits: A cluster of highly shared sequence variants was likely a sequencing artifact. There were some public TCRs occurring in many donors, but most TCR sequences were rare.

In the case of this clone: Antigen: not known.

Primers: 60 Vbeta forward and 13 Jbeta reverse. Data came from immunoSEQ multiplex PCR; TCRdb stores just in-frame clones and leaves some out. The profile covers about 140,000 clones, with 70% to 75% appearing a single time and around an eighth taken by the ten largest. The V end lost 2 bases, the J end lost 10 bases, and 6 bases lay between the germline ends. The CDR3 sequence is 12 residues long. Germline-derived CDR1 and CDR2 are MDHEN and SYDVKM. This receptor was identified in a human donor in good health. Sequenced material: PBMCs. This chain links TRBV28 with TRBJ1-6, with D unclear. CDR3 in amino acids: CASSLVGSPLHF. The CDR3 DNA is TGTGCCAGCAGTTTAGTTGGCTCACCCCTCCACTTT.